These 18 T cell receptor beta chains were all obtained from the same sample, sequenced in a study of identical twins. TCRdb recomputed calls from the 5' RACE reads with MiXCR, one row per CDR3 protein. The sample contains 450,000 or so distinct CDR3 sequences, around 24% of which appear only once. This sample was shared with a second study, whose subject was T cells expressing NK-cell markers.

Source material: CD4+ T cells sorted from blood. Receptors were obtained from a woman between 18 and 29 years old in good health.

The CDR3 DNA is TGTGCCAGCAGTGGGGACAGTGGGGGTCCGCGTACCGGGGAGCTGTTTTTT. As protein: CASSGDSGGPRTGELFF. This chain uses TRBV25-1 with TRBJ2-2; 7 nucleotides agree with TRBD1. The CDR3 is 17 residues long. CDR1 and CDR2 (germline): MGHDK, SYGVNS. Losses at the gene ends were 4 bases for V and 5 bases for J; bases not matched to a gene: 13.

The rearrangement links TRBV12-3 or TRBV12-4 to TRBJ2-7; 7 bases match TRBD1. Trimming cost V 5 bases and J 3 bases; bases outside gene matches: 7. CDR3 length: 14 residues. Written as DNA, the CDR3 is TGTGCCAGCAGTGGGACAGCCGGCCACTACGAGCAGTACTTC. It translates to CASSGTAGHYEQYF.

The rearrangement uses TRBV18 and TRBJ1-1, with 8 bases matching TRBD1. This CDR3 is built from 14 residues. After removal of 6 bases from V and 4 bases from J, the junction contained 7 bases not matched to a gene. CDR1 KGHSH and CDR2 LQKENI come from the germline V gene. The CDR3 DNA follows: TGTGCCAGCTCTATGGACAGGGCGGGCACTGAAGCTTTCTTT. It is translated as CASSMDRAGTEAFF.

This clonotype occurred many times. The chain links TRBV12-3 or TRBV12-4 to TRBJ2-2; TRBD1 or TRBD2 may be the D gene (5 bases each). There are 14 residues in the CDR3. Trimming removed 8 bases at V and 5 bases at J, with 15 bases between. The CDR3 nucleotides are TGTGCCAGCGGGACCAGGGTCGCTACCGGGGAGCTGTTTTTT. Translated: CASGTRVATGELFF.

The V and J genes are TRBV12-3 or TRBV12-4 and TRBJ2-7; the D gene is possibly TRBD2 (6 bases). The CDR3 sequence is 15 residues long. V was cut by 3 bases and J by 3 bases, with 15 bases left in between. The CDR3 reads CASSFRLVRSYEQYF. Written as DNA, the CDR3 is TGTGCCAGCAGTTTCCGACTAGTTCGGAGCTACGAGCAGTACTTC.

The chain carries TRBV25-1 and TRBJ1-1; D is possibly TRBD1 (5 bases). V lost 5 bases and J lost 5, with 15 bases in between. The CDR3 loop spans 14 amino acids. Per germline, CDR1 MGHDK and CDR2 SYGVNS. The chain's CDR3 is CASSPIGAGTEAFF. The CDR3 nucleotides are TGTGCCAGCAGTCCGATAGGGGCGGGGACTGAAGCTTTCTTT. Supplemented by reference TRBV25-1 and TRBJ1-1, the full variable domain reads EADIYQTPRYLVIGTGKKITLECSQTMGHDKMYWYQQDPGMELHLIHYSYGVNSTEKGDLSSESTVSRIRTEHFPLTLESARPSHTSQYLCASSPIGAGTEAFFGQGTRLTVV.

The rearrangement uses TRBV18 and TRBJ2-1, with D tentatively TRBD2 (6 bases). The germline CDR1 and CDR2 sequences are KGHSH and LQKENI. The CDR3 covers 16 residues. The V gene lost 3 bases and the J gene lost 0 bases, with 12 bases spanning the gap. The CDR3 DNA reads as TGTGCCAGCTCACCGGTTCGGGGGAGCTCCTACAATGAGCAGTTCTTC. Translated: CASSPVRGSSYNEQFF. Filled out from reference TRBV18 and TRBJ2-1, the complete variable domain reads NAGVMQNPRHLVRRRGQEARLRCSPMKGHSHVYWYRQLPEEGLKFMVYLQKENIIDESGMPKERFSAEFPKEGPSILRIQQVVRGDSAAYFCASSPVRGSSYNEQFFGPGTRLTVL.

This chain connects TRBV20-1 to TRBJ2-1; perhaps D is TRBD1 or TRBD2 (5 bases each). The length of the CDR3 is 15 residues. Trimming took 0 bases from V and 5 from J, leaving 14 bases between them. Germline assignment: CDR1 DFQATT and CDR2 SNEGSKA (reference sequence). The CDR3 protein is CSARDFGTNNNEQFF. CDR3 bases: TGCAGTGCTAGAGACTTTGGGACCAACAACAATGAGCAGTTCTTC.

This clonotype was observed a handful of times. The rearrangement uses TRBV5-1 and TRBJ2-7; a weak D match, TRBD2 (6 bases). This CDR3 is 15 amino acids long. Germline assignment: CDR1 SGHRS and CDR2 YFSETQ. V was shortened by 3 bases and J by 1 base, with 14 bases between the two germline ends. In nucleotides, the CDR3 is TGCGCCAGCAGCTCTGGCCGGGGGAGATCCTACGAGCAGTACTTC. This translates into CASSSGRGRSYEQYF.

This clonotype was detected a few times. The chain is built from TRBV24-1 and TRBJ2-3, with 11 bases matching TRBD2. The CDR3 spans 18 residues. Germline V gives CDR1 KGHDR, CDR2 SFDVKD. The ends lost 3 bases at V and 5 bases at J; junction bases unmatched: 12. As DNA, the CDR3 is TGTGCCACCAGTGATCCGCGTCGGACTAGCGGGCCAGGAGATACGCAGTATTTT. It translates to CATSDPRRTSGPGDTQYF.

This rearrangement joins TRBV6-2 or TRBV6-3 to TRBJ2-2; 13 bases match TRBD2. V shed 6 bases and J 6 bases; nucleotides not matched to a gene: 4. This CDR3 is built from 15 residues. Germline CDR1 and CDR2: MNHEY and SVGEGT. The CDR3, as DNA: TGTGCCAGCAGGGGGACTAGCGGGATTGCCGGGGAGCTGTTTTTT. As protein: CASRGTSGIAGELFF.

The rearrangement links TRBV10-2 to TRBJ2-1, with D unclear. The germline V gene has CDR1 WSHSY and CDR2 SAAADI. This CDR3 is built from 14 residues. V lost 2 bases to trimming and J lost 2 bases, with 7 bases between them. The CDR3 coding sequence is TGCGCCAGCAGTGAGGCGCCTACCTACAATGAGCAGTTCTTC. Translation gives CASSEAPTYNEQFF.

On this clonotype: At one boundary the junction diverges from the germline segment, which might be a read error. This sequence joins TRBV20-1 and TRBJ2-6; a weak D match, TRBD2 (5 bases). This CDR3 is built from 14 residues. Per germline, CDR1 DFQATT and CDR2 SNEGSKA (reference sequence). CDR3 sequence (DNA): TGCAGTGCTAGGGCGATGTCCGGGGTCAACGTCCTGACTTTC. This translates into CSARAMSGVNVLTF.

This clonotype has just a few counts. This chain joins TRBV5-1 and TRBJ1-1; D uncertain. V shed 1 base and J shed 4 bases, with 8 bases lying between them. The germline gives CDR1 SGHRS, CDR2 YFSETQ. The CDR3 is 13 amino acids. CDR3 DNA sequence: TGCGCCAGCAGCTTGCCTCCAGCCACTGAAGCTTTCTTT. The encoded protein is CASSLPPATEAFF.

This sequence joins TRBV7-2 and TRBJ2-7; D could derive from TRBD1 or TRBD2 (6 bases each). V gave up 2 bases and J gave up 5 bases, with 22 bases separating them. The CDR3 length is 17 residues. Germline V lookup: CDR1 SGHTA, CDR2 FQGNSA. The CDR3 loop reads CASSLQGGGQGGNEQYF. CDR3 DNA: TGTGCCAGCAGCTTACAAGGAGGGGGGCAGGGAGGAAACGAGCAGTACTTC.

This clonotype was seen a handful of times. V gene TRBV27 combines with J gene TRBJ2-2, with 7 bases fitting TRBD2. Trimming at V came to 6 bases and at J to 6 bases, leaving 16 bases not matched to a gene. This CDR3 is 17 amino acids long. The germline CDR1 and CDR2 sequences are MNHEY and SMNVEV (reference sequence). The CDR3 loop is CASRKTGSSGGAGELFF. CDR3 sequence (DNA): TGTGCCAGCAGAAAAACCGGCTCTAGCGGAGGGGCCGGGGAGCTGTTTTTT.

This clonotype was counted between two and nine times. J is TRBJ2-7 and V is TRBV28; 9 bases line up with TRBD1. Germline V lookup: CDR1 MDHEN, CDR2 SYDVKM. The trim removed 3 bases at V and 3 bases at J, leaving 9 bases unmatched. CDR3 length: 16 amino acids. This CDR3 reads CASSFVPGTGRYEQYF. For the CDR3, the DNA is TGTGCCAGCAGTTTTGTACCCGGGACAGGGCGCTACGAGCAGTACTTC.

In its sample, this clonotype was seen a few times. The genes are TRBV20-1 and TRBJ2-1; 10 bases line up with TRBD1. The ends lost 5 bases at V and 3 bases at J; junction bases unmatched: 7. The CDR3 extends over 15 amino acids. Germline assignment: CDR1 DFQATT and CDR2 SNEGSKA (reference sequence). CDR3 nucleotides: TGCAGTGCTGACCTCCGGGACAGGGGCTACAATGAGCAGTTCTTC. Its translation: CSADLRDRGYNEQFF.